This T cell receptor beta chain was recovered during a study of T-cell reconstitution after alpha-beta-depleted transplantation in children. Overall study findings and caveats: Several hundred graft clones that had expanded were reportedly the source of alpha-beta T cells about two months after transplant. After one year, T-cell counts and TCRbeta diversity mostly came from new T cells. Several patients had high TCRbeta diversity at day 60; it came from surviving recipient T cells and thymic progenitors.

As for this clonotype: Its antigen is not identified.

Germline V gene data show CDR1 as SGHRS and CDR2 as YFSETQ. V shed 6 bases and J shed 0 bases, with 3 bases lying between them. CDR3 length: 11 residues. It was with unique molecular identifiers that the TCRbeta library was prepared. One entry per CDR3 protein, called by TCRdb with MiXCR from the PCR reads. The sample gives fewer than 750,000 distinct CDR3 sequences, 23% of which show up once; over 12% is in the top ten. The gene calls are TRBV5-1 and TRBJ2-5; no reliable D call. The clonotype comes from a boy under two years old who had a stem cell transplant for acute myeloid leukemia, so the T cells may come from the graft donor. Sequenced material: PBMCs, mostly from graft donor cells, taken 360 days after TCRalphabeta/CD19-depleted stem cell transplant. CDR3 sequence: CASNNQETQYF. In nucleotides, the CDR3 is TGCGCCAGCAACAACCAAGAGACCCAGTACTTC.